This T cell receptor beta chain is drawn from a study of molecular identifiers for immune sequencing clone quantification. MiXCR, run by TCRdb on the PCR reads, gives a single entry per CDR3 protein. The profile shows approximately 680,000 distinct CDR3 sequences, roughly 25% of them singletons. The junction had 3 bases not matched to a gene; V was cut back by 3 bases and J by 0 bases. Germline V gene lookup returns CDR1 SGHDT and CDR2 YYEEEE. This CDR3 has 14 residues. Sorting defined naive CD8 T cells as CD8+CD4-CCR7+CD45RA+. Worth noting for this clonotype: No antigen is known for it. This may be a read error: a much more frequent sequence differs by one nucleotide. The CDR3 does not end in the conserved phenylalanine or tryptophan, so this is likely a read error.

Study results and caveats: Effector cells had over 99% of their molecules in clones above 20 RNA copies, while naive cells had under 1%. Spiked Jurkat TCR RNA from one cell was reportedly detectable among over 800,000 naive cells. Same-barcode identical TCR molecules could make highly expanded clones look smaller than they are.

V gene TRBV5-6 combines with J gene TRBJ2-7; 7 bases line up with TRBD1. Sequences were obtained from naive CD8+ T cells from blood, with Jurkat cell RNA spiked in. Specified subset: FACS-sorted CD8+CD4-CCR7+CD45RA+ naive T cells. This TCR came from a human donor in good health. Some libraries in this study had Jurkat cell RNA spiked in. The CDR3 is CASSWDSPSYEQYL. Here the CDR3 DNA reads TGTGCCAGCAGCTGGGACAGCCCCTCCTACGAGCAGTACCTC.